The clone carrying this T cell receptor beta chain was counted only a few times. The target antigen is unknown. Extracted RNA was reverse transcribed into cDNA, the sequencing template. Generated by immunoSEQ multiplex PCR, the TCRdb table keeps only in-frame clones and is missing some. The sample records more than 100,000 clones, about 60% being singletons. Losses at the gene ends were 5 bases for V and 5 bases for J; bases not matched to a gene: 14. Germline V gene data show CDR1 as SNHLY and CDR2 as FYNNEI. The CDR3 totals 16 residues. Investigators sorted PBMCs to obtain both CD4+ and CD8+ T cells. This sample stems from a study of CD8+ T cells in alopecia areata. Notes on the study in general: Relative to mice, TCR sharing across patients was less clear, a difference possibly HLA-related. Resident alphabeta T-cell populations of normal skin are likewise subject to sequencing in scalp samples.

The origin of this receptor is a human donor in good health. V and J are TRBV2 and TRBJ2-5, with 7 bases matching TRBD1. The sample comprised CD4+ T cells sorted from blood. CDR3 nucleotides: TGTGCCAGCAGTACCGGGACAGACACTGGACGGGAGACCCAGTACTTC. Protein sequence: CASSTGTDTGRETQYF.